Below, 15 T cell receptor beta chains from the same sample are listed, as sequenced in a study of tissue T cells after allogeneic stem cell transplantation. Time point defined: mouse harvest day 14 after allogeneic transplant. Each mouse received 10^7 T-cell-depleted marrow cells plus 10^6 splenic CD5+ T cells by tail vein. The table came from immunoSEQ multiplex PCR; TCRdb's copy has only in-frame clones and leaves some out. Of 7,000 to 8,000 clones listed, around 34% are singletons. The sample consisted of skin. Source of these receptors: a female BALB/c mouse given C57BL/6 T cells with graft-versus-host disease after an allogeneic hematopoietic cell transplant.

This clone counts as medium-sized. The gene names here belong to mouse. The read halts 1 residue ahead of the CDR3 end, with the missing end drawn from the germline J gene. The identical CDR3 is also encoded by other nucleotide sequences in the sample. This sequence joins TRBV26 and TRBJ1-1, with TRBD1 matching 7 bases. This CDR3 is built from 13 residues. With V trimmed by 4 bases and J by 1 base, 0 bases remained unmatched. Germline CDR1 and CDR2: KGHPV and FQNQEV (reference sequence). The covered CDR3 bases are TGTGCCAGCAGTCGGGACAGAAACACAGAAGTCTTC. Protein sequence: CASSRDRNTEVF. The full CDR3 reads CASSRDRNTEVFF.

Regarding this clone: Genes here carry mouse names. Read sequence stops 1 residue before the CDR3 end, and the germline J gene provides the missing end. The chain couples TRBV16 to TRBJ2-7; unclear D gene. Looked up from germline, CDR1 is SGHSA and CDR2 is FRNQAP. The ends were cut back, 2 bases at V and 4 bases at J, with 3 bases in the middle. This CDR3 region has 11 residues. The CDR3 bases that were read are TGTGCAAGCAGCTTAAAGTATGAACAGTAC. Amino acid sequence: CASSLKYEQY. The whole CDR3 is CASSLKYEQYF.

This clone is labeled medium-sized. Gene labels here are mouse ones. The CDR3 end lies 1 residue beyond the end of the read and is filled in from the germline J gene. The chain employs TRBV15 and TRBJ1-5; maybe TRBD1 (6 bases). The CDR3 runs 14 residues. CDR1 and CDR2 from the germline V gene are SGHND and FRSKSL. V was clipped by 5 bases and J by 1 base, with 9 bases between them. The CDR3: CASSPDRNNQAPLF. The DNA read from the CDR3 is TGTGCCAGCAGTCCAGACAGGAACAACCAGGCTCCGCTT.

There are a few counts of this clone. Here the gene names and germline are mouse. With the read ending 1 residue before the CDR3 end, the germline J gene is used to fill in that end. This sequence joins TRBV13-2 and TRBJ2-7, with 7 bases fitting TRBD2. This CDR3 region has 10 residues. The trim removed 10 bases at V and 4 bases at J, leaving 2 bases unmatched. The germline V gene encodes CDR1 NNHNN and CDR2 SYGAGS (reference sequence). The part of the CDR3 DNA that was read is TGTGCCGGGGGGGGGTATGAACAGTAC. Amino acid sequence: CAGGGYEQY. The CDR3 in full is CAGGGYEQYF.

Regarding this clone: Mouse gene names apply. The read halts 1 residue ahead of the CDR3 end, with the missing end drawn from the germline J gene. This chain uses TRBV26 with TRBJ2-3, with unresolved D. V shed 6 bases and J shed 0 bases, with 1 base lying between them. This CDR3 has 11 residues. Germline lookup yields CDR1 KGHPV and CDR2 FQNQEV (reference sequence). The part of the CDR3 DNA that was read is TGTGCCAGCAGAAGTGCAGAAACGCTGTAT. Translating it yields CASRSAETLY. The CDR3 as a whole reads CASRSAETLYF.

This clone rates as medium-sized. Gene names denote mouse genes. The CDR3 end is not reached by the read, which stops 1 residue before it; the germline J gene fills it in. This chain joins TRBV12-1 and TRBJ1-2, with D hard to call. Trimming stripped 0 bases from V and 6 bases from J, with 7 bases between. CDR1 and CDR2 (germline): SGHSN, HYEKVE. CDR3 length equals 12 residues. The DNA read from the CDR3 is TGTGCCAGCTCTCTCAGGGATCCCGACTACACC. This gives the protein CASSLRDPDYT. The entire CDR3 protein is CASSLRDPDYTF.

With regard to this clone: Germline and genes here are mouse. The observed sequence ends 1 residue before the CDR3 terminus, with the missing tail filled in from the germline J gene. The chain has TRBV13-2 and TRBJ2-7, with 9 bases matching TRBD2. J was trimmed by 3 bases and V by 1 base; bases with no gene match: 2. The CDR3 has 14 residues. CDR1 is NNHNN, CDR2 SYGAGS, per germline (reference sequence). The DNA read from the CDR3 is TGTGCCAGCGGTGATCGGGACTGGGTCTATGAACAGTAC. Encoded protein: CASGDRDWVYEQY. The whole CDR3 protein is CASGDRDWVYEQYF.

Points on this clone: The germline and genes are mouse ones. The CDR3 is cut off 1 residue early in the read; its end comes from the germline J gene. The chain employs TRBV26 and TRBJ2-5, with a possible D match to TRBD1 (6 bases). Germline V gene sequence: CDR1 KGHPV, CDR2 FQNQEV (reference sequence). Trimming left V 6 bases short and J 3 bases short, with 7 bases between. The length of the CDR3 is 12 residues. The CDR3 spells CASRDSQDTQYF. The sequenced CDR3 bases are TGTGCCAGCAGGGACAGTCAAGACACCCAGTAC.

Within the sample, this clone is medium-sized. The germline and genes are mouse ones. The sequenced fragment ends 1 residue before the CDR3 boundary, so the rest is inferred from the germline J gene. The J gene is TRBJ2-7, the V gene TRBV26; 7 bases align to TRBD1. V lost 5 bases and J lost 0; bases outside the gene matches: 4. Germline loops: CDR1 KGHPV, CDR2 FQNQEV (reference sequence). This CDR3 contains 14 residues. The part of the CDR3 DNA that was read is TGTGCCAGCAGTAAGGGACAGAGCTCCTATGAACAGTAC. Its translation: CASSKGQSSYEQY. The full-length CDR3 reads as CASSKGQSSYEQYF.

This clone was seen only a few times. Mouse names are used for the genes. The CDR3 end lies 1 residue beyond the end of the read and is filled in from the germline J gene. V and J are TRBV13-2 and TRBJ2-7; 8 bases map to TRBD2. The CDR3 loop spans 14 amino acids. Germline lookup yields CDR1 NNHNN and CDR2 SYGAGS (reference sequence). Trimming at V came to 0 bases and at J to 3 bases, leaving 2 bases not matched to a gene. This CDR3 is CASGDGGGRYEQYF. The CDR3 DNA, read in part, is TGTGCCAGCGGTGATGGGGGGGGGCGCTATGAACAGTAC.

This clone showed up just a few times. Germline and genes here are mouse. The CDR3 end falls 1 residue outside the read, so it is completed with the germline J gene. The chain combines TRBV3 with TRBJ2-4; 12 bases are shared with TRBD2. The ends lost 5 bases at V and 5 bases at J; junction bases unmatched: 2. The CDR3 runs 14 residues. In germline, CDR1 is SNHLY, CDR2 FYNGKV (reference sequence). The sequenced part of the CDR3 DNA is TGTGCCAGCAGCCAGACTGGGGGGGCAAACACCTTGTAC. This encodes CASSQTGGANTLY. The full-length CDR3 reads as CASSQTGGANTLYF.

By frequency in the sample, this clone is medium-sized (0.01 to 0.1%). Mouse gene names and germline throughout. The missing CDR3 end, 1 residue past where the read stops, is filled in from the germline J gene. V gene TRBV26 combines with J gene TRBJ1-1; TRBD1 is a possible D gene (6 bases). Trimming left V 2 bases short and J 7 bases short, with 8 bases between. CDR1 is KGHPV, CDR2 FQNQEV, per germline (reference sequence). The CDR3 has 12 residues. The part of the CDR3 DNA that was read is TGTGCCAGCAGTCTGAGGGACAAAGAAGTCTTC. Amino acid sequence: CASSLRDKEVF. The entire CDR3 protein reads CASSLRDKEVFF.

In its sample, this clone is medium-sized. Mouse names are used for the genes. The missing CDR3 end, 1 residue past where the read stops, is filled in from the germline J gene. The chain joins TRBV26 to TRBJ1-1; tentatively, D is TRBD1 (5 bases). The CDR3 has 13 amino acids. CDR1 and CDR2 (germline): KGHPV, FQNQEV (reference sequence). Trimming shortened V by 2 bases and J by 1 base, and 5 bases separated the two germline ends. The DNA read from the CDR3 is TGTGCCAGCAGTCTGGGGGGGAACACAGAAGTCTTC. Translating gives CASSLGGNTEVF. The full CDR3 is CASSLGGNTEVFF.

This clone was detected a few times. Mouse names are used for the genes. The read ends 1 residue before the CDR3 terminus; that terminus is restored from the germline J gene. The chain recombines TRBV12-1 with TRBJ2-5; D ambiguous. The germline V and J ends were trimmed by 0 bases and 0 bases, with 6 bases remaining between them. This CDR3 is 14 amino acids long. Germline V gene data show CDR1 as SGHSN and CDR2 as HYEKVE. The CDR3: CASSLTSNQDTQYF. Partial CDR3 DNA: TGTGCCAGCTCTCTCACCAGTAACCAAGACACCCAGTAC.

A few counts support this clone. The germline and genes are mouse ones. Sequencing ends 1 residue short of the CDR3 end; the germline J gene provides the rest. This chain connects TRBV3 to TRBJ1-3, with 9 positions matching TRBD1. The CDR3 spans 16 residues. V was clipped by 4 bases and J by 0 bases; unmatched bases: 4. From germline, CDR1 is SNHLY and CDR2 FYNGKV (reference sequence). The CDR3 here is CASSSRDRVSGNTLYF. The CDR3 bases that were read are TGTGCCAGCAGCTCCCGGGACAGGGTTTCTGGAAATACGCTCTAT.